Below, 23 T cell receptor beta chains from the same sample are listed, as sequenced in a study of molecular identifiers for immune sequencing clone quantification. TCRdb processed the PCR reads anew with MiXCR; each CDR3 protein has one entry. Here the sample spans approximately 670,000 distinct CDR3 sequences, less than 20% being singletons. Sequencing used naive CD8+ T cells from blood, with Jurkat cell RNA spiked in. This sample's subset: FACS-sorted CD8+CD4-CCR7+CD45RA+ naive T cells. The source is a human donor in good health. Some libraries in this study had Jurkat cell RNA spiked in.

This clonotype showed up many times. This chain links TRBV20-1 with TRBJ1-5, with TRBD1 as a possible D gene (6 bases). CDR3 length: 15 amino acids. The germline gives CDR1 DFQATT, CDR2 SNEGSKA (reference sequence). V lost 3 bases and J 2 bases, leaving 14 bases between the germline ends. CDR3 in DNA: TGCAGTGCTAGCGGCGGACAGCAAGGCAATCAGCCCCAGCATTTT. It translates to CSASGGQQGNQPQHF.

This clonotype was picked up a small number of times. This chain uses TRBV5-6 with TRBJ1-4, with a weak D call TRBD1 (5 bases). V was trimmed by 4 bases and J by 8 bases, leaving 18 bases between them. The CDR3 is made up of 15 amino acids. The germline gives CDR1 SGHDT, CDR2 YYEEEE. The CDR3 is CASSAWTRVGEKLFF. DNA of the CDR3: TGTGCCAGCAGCGCCTGGACACGGGTAGGGGAAAAACTGTTTTTT.

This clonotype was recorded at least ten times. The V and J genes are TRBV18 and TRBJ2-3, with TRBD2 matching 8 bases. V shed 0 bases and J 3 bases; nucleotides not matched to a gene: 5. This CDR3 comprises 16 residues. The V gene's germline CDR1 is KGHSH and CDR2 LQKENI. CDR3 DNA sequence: TGTGCCAGCTCACCACCGGGACTAGAGGCAACAGATACGCAGTATTTT. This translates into CASSPPGLEATDTQYF.

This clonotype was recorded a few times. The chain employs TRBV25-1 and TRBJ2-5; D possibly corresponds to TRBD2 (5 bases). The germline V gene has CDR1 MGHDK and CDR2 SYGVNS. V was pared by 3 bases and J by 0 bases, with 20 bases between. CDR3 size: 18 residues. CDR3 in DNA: TGTGCCAGCAGTGATTCAAGAGGGCTGCTCCCCAACCAAGAGACCCAGTACTTC. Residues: CASSDSRGLLPNQETQYF.

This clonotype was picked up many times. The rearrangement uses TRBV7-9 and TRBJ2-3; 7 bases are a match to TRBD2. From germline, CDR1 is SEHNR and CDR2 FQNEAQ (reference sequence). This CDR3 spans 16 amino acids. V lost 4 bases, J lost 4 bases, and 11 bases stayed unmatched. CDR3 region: CASSSNKGEGPDTQYF. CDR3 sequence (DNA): TGTGCCAGCAGCTCTAACAAAGGGGAGGGTCCAGATACGCAGTATTTT.

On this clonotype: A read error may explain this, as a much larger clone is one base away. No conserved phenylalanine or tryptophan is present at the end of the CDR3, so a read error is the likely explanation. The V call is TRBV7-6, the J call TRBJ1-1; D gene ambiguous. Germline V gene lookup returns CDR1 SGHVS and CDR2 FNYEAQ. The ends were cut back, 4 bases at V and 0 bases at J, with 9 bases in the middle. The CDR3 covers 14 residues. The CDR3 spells CASSWTDMNTEAFS. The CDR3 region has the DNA TGTGCCAGCAGCTGGACGGATATGAACACTGAAGCTTTCTCT.

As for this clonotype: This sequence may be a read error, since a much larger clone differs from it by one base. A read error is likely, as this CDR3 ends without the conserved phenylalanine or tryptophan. The CDR3 loop reads CASSWLRREGTGNTIYS. In DNA form, the CDR3 reads TGTGCCAGCAGCTGGCTAAGAAGGGAAGGCACTGGAAACACCATATATTCT. This sequence joins TRBV5-6 and TRBJ1-3; no clear D gene. The CDR3 extends over 17 amino acids. Germline CDR1 SGHDT, CDR2 YYEEEE. Trimming took off 3 bases at V and 2 bases at J, with 18 bases between the two ends.

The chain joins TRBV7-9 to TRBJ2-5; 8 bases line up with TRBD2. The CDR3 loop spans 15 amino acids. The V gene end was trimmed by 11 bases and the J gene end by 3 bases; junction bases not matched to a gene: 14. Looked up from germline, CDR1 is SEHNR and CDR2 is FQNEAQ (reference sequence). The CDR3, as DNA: TGTGCCTGCATCCCCCCGGGGGGGGTGGAAGAGACCCAGTACTTC. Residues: CACIPPGGVEETQYF.

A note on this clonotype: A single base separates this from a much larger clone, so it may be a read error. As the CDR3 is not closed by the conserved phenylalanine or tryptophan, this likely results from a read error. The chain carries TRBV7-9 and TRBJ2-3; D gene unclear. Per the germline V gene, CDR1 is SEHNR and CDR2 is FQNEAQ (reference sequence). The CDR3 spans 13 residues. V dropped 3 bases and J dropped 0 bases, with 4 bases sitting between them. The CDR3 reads CASSFPSTDTQYL. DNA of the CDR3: TGTGCCAGCAGCTTTCCAAGCACAGATACGCAGTATCTT.

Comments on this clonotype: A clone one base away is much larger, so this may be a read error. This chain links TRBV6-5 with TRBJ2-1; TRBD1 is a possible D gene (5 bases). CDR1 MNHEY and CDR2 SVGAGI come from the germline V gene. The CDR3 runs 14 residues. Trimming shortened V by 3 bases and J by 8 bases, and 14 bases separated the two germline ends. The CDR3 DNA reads TGTGCCAGCAGTTATTTGGGGCCCGGCCATGAGCAGTTCTTC. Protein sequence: CASSYLGPGHEQFF.

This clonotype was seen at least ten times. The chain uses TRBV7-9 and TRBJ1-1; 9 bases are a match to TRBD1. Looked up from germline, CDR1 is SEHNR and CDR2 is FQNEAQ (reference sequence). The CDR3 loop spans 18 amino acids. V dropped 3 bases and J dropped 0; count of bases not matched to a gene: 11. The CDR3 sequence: CASSFNRGQGIMNTEAFF. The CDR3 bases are TGTGCCAGCAGCTTTAATCGTGGACAGGGGATAATGAACACTGAAGCTTTCTTT. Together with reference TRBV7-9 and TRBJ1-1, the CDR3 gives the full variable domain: DTGVSQNPRHKITKRGQNVTFRCDPISEHNRLYWYRQTLGQGPEFLTYFQNEAQLEKSRLLSDRFSAERPKGSFSTLEIQRTEQGDSAMYLCASSFNRGQGIMNTEAFFGQGTRLTVV.

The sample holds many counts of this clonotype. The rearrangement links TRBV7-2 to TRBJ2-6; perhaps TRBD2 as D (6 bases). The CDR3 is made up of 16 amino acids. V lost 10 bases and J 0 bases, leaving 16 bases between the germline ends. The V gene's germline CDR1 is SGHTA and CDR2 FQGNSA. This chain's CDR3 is CATRLGGLSGANVLTF. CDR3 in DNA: TGTGCCACGCGTTTGGGAGGCCTCTCTGGGGCCAACGTCCTGACTTTC.

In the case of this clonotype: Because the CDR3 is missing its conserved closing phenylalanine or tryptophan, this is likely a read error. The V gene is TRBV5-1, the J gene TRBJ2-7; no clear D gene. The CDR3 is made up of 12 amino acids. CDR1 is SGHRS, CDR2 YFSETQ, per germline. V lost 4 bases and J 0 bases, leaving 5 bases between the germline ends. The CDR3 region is CASSTGSYEQYL. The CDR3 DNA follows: TGCGCCAGCAGCACTGGCTCCTACGAGCAGTACCTC.

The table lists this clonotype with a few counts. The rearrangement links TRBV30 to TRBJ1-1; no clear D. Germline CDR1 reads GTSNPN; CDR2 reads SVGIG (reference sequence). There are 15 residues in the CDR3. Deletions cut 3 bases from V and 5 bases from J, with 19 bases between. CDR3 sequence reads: CAWRPGVHGRTEAFF. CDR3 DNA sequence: TGTGCCTGGAGGCCAGGAGTTCACGGACGGACTGAAGCTTTCTTT.

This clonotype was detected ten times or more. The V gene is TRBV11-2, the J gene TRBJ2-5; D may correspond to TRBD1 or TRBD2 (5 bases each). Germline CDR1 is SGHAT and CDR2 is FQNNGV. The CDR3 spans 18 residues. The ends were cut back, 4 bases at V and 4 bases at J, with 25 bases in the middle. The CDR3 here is CASSYWKLGPKSGETQYF. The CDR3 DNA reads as TGTGCCAGCAGCTATTGGAAGCTGGGACCAAAGTCCGGAGAGACCCAGTACTTC.

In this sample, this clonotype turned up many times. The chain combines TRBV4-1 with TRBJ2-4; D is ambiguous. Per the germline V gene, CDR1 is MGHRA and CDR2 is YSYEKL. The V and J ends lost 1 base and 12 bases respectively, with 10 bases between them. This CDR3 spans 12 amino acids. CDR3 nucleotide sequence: TGCGCCAGCAGCCAAGGAGGAGAGGATCAGTACTTC. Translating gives CASSQGGEDQYF.

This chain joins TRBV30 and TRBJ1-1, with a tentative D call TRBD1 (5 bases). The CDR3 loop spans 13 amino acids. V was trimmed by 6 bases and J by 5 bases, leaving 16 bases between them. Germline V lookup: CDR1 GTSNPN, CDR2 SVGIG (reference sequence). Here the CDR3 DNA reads TGTGCCTGCCCTAGGGTTGGGGGAACTGAAGCTTTCTTT. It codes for CACPRVGGTEAFF. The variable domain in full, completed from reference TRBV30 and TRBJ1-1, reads SQTIHQWPATLVQPVGSPLSLECTVEGTSNPNLYWYRQAAGRGLQLLFYSVGIGQISSEVPQNLSASRPQDRQFILSSKKLLLSDSGFYLCACPRVGGTEAFFGQGTRLTVV.

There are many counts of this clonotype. The chain's CDR3 is CASSSGSFTPYEQYF. CDR3 nucleotides: TGTGCCAGCAGCTCGGGCAGCTTTACCCCCTACGAGCAGTACTTC. This sequence joins TRBV11-1 and TRBJ2-7, with unresolved D. Germline lookup yields CDR1 SGHAT and CDR2 FQDESV (reference sequence). V lost 4 bases, J lost 2 bases, and 15 bases lay in between. This CDR3 spans 15 amino acids.

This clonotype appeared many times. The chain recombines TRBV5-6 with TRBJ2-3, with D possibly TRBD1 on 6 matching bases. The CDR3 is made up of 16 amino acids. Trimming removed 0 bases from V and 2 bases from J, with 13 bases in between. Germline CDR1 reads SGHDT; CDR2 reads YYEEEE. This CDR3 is CASSLVWTEDTDTQYF. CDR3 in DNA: TGTGCCAGCAGCTTGGTTTGGACAGAGGACACAGATACGCAGTATTTT.

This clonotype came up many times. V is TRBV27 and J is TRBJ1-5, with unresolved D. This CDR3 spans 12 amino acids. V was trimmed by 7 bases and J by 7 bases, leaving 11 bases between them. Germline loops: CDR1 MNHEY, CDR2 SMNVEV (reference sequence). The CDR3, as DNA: TGTGCCAGCACTTCTGCTGGACAGCCCCAGCATTTT. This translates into CASTSAGQPQHF.

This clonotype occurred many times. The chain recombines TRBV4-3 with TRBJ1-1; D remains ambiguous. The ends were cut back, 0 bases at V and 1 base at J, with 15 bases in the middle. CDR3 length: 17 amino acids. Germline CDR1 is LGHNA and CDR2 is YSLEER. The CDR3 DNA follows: TGCGCCAGCAGCCAAGATGTAGGGCCTGTTGGGAACACTGAAGCTTTCTTT. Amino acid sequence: CASSQDVGPVGNTEAFF.

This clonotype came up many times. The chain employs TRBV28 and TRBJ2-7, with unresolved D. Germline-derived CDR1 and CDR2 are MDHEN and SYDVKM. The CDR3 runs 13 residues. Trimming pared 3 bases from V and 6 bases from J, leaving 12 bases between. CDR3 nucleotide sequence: TGTGCCAGCAGTTTCGGGCAGGCATTCGAGCAGTACTTC. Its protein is CASSFGQAFEQYF.

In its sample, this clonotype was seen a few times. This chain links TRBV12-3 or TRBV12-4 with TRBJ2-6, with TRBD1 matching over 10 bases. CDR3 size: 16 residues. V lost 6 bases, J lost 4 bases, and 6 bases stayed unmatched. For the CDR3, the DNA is TGTGCCAGCAGGGACAGGGGGGCACCAGGGGCCAACGTCCTGACTTTC. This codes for CASRDRGAPGANVLTF.